The source of this T cell receptor (beta chain) is a study of blood T cells in healthy people across ages. The second PCR ran 7 to 11 cycles with a sample-barcoded 5' primer and J-beta primers. Each CDR3 protein is one row after TCRdb ran MiXCR on the 5' RACE reads. Of about 760,000 distinct CDR3 sequences in the sample, 20% to 25% are singletons; the top ten hold just under 9.5%. The CDR3 extends over 10 amino acids. With 5 bases removed from V and 8 bases from J, the gap between germline ends came to 6 bases. Germline CDR1 is SEHNR and CDR2 is FQNEAQ (reference sequence). The sample was also linked to a second study, of T cells of mothers and their children.

The sequenced sample consisted of blood. This chain links TRBV7-9 with TRBJ1-2; D ambiguous. The TCR originated in a boy younger than 18 in good health. The CDR3 region has the DNA TGTGCCAGCAGCACCGACGGCTACACCTTC. It is translated as CASSTDGYTF. Using reference TRBV7-9 and TRBJ1-2 for the parts outside the CDR3, the full variable domain is DTGVSQNPRHKITKRGQNVTFRCDPISEHNRLYWYRQTLGQGPEFLTYFQNEAQLEKSRLLSDRFSAERPKGSFSTLEIQRTEQGDSAMYLCASSTDGYTFGSGTRLTVV.